The 22 T cell receptor beta chains listed next were all sequenced from one sample in a study of blood T cell repertoires in COVID-19. The table came from immunoSEQ multiplex PCR; TCRdb's copy has only in-frame clones and leaves some out. Found here are around 70,000 clones, almost 90% of them singletons; the top ten hold more than 1.5%. Sequencing was done on a sample of peripheral blood. These receptors were collected from an elderly woman with active or convalescent COVID-19.

In its sample, this clone was seen once. As DNA, the CDR3 is TGTGCCAGCAGCCCTGACAGTAACTATGGCTACACCTTC. The encoded protein is CASSPDSNYGYTF. The chain combines TRBV7-2 with TRBJ1-2; D might be TRBD1 (5 bases). The germline V and J ends were trimmed by 5 bases and 1 base, with 8 bases remaining between them. The CDR3 runs to 13 residues. Germline loops: CDR1 SGHTA, CDR2 FQGNSA.

The CDR3 bases are TGTGCCAGCAGTCGGGACTCCTACGAGCAGTACTTC. Translating gives CASSRDSYEQYF. This chain joins TRBV6-5 and TRBJ2-7, with D possibly TRBD2 on 5 matching bases. V lost 5 bases, J lost 0 bases, and 5 bases lay in between. CDR1 MNHEY and CDR2 SVGAGI come from the germline V gene. The CDR3 loop spans 12 amino acids.

The chain combines TRBV3-1 (or the pseudogene TRBV3-2) with TRBJ2-3; weak D call: TRBD2 (7 bases). Trimming stripped 1 base from V and 6 bases from J, with 11 bases between. The V gene's germline CDR1 is LGHDT and CDR2 YNNKEL (reference sequence). The CDR3 runs 14 residues. In DNA form, the CDR3 reads TGTGCCAGCAGCCAAGTGCGGGGGCTTGATACGCAGTATTTT. This translates into CASSQVRGLDTQYF.

The chain uses TRBV5-1 and TRBJ1-1; TRBD1 matches 8 bases. The J segment lost 1 base and the V segment lost 8 bases, leaving 13 bases of the junction unmatched. The germline V gene encodes CDR1 SGHRS and CDR2 YFSETQ. This CDR3 comprises 16 residues. The DNA for the CDR3 is TGCGCCAGTACATACCGCCCGGGACAGGAGAACACTGAAGCTTTCTTT. Its protein product is CASTYRPGQENTEAFF.

This rearrangement joins TRBV7-9 to TRBJ1-2; 7 nucleotides line up with TRBD1. V dropped 4 bases and J dropped 6; count of bases not matched to a gene: 8. Germline V gene data show CDR1 as SEHNR and CDR2 as FQNEAQ (reference sequence). This CDR3 spans 14 amino acids. The CDR3 is CASSSRDTGDGYTF. CDR3 DNA sequence: TGTGCCAGCAGCTCCCGGGACACAGGGGATGGCTACACCTTC.

This chain uses TRBV7-2 with TRBJ2-1; 8 nucleotides match TRBD1. Germline CDR1 and CDR2: SGHTA and FQGNSA. The CDR3 is 16 amino acids. J gave up 3 bases and V 8 bases, and 12 bases lay outside the gene matches. The CDR3 DNA sequence: TGTGCCAGCCCAGGGGGCTTATTGAAGAACTACAATGAGCAGTTCTTC. Translating it yields CASPGGLLKNYNEQFF.

V gene TRBV6-2 or TRBV6-3 combines with J gene TRBJ2-7, with 7 bases that match TRBD1. Germline CDR1 is MNHEY and CDR2 is SVGEGT. The CDR3 is 14 residues long. Trimming cost V 4 bases and J 0 bases; bases outside gene matches: 3. For the CDR3, the DNA is TGTGCCAGCAGTTCCGGGACAGCCTCCTACGAGCAGTACTTC. Protein: CASSSGTASYEQYF.

The DNA for the CDR3 is TGTGCCAGCAGATGGACTAGCGGGAGTATCAATACGCAGTATTTT. It codes for CASRWTSGSINTQYF. This chain connects TRBV2 to TRBJ2-3; 13 bases align to TRBD2. The ends lost 6 bases at V and 7 bases at J; junction bases unmatched: 7. The CDR3 consists of 15 residues. Per germline, CDR1 SNHLY and CDR2 FYNNEI.

The J gene is TRBJ2-7, the V gene TRBV6-2 or TRBV6-3, with 10 bases matching TRBD1. Trimming cost V 0 bases and J 5 bases; bases outside gene matches: 4. This CDR3 is built from 15 residues. From germline, CDR1 is MNHEY and CDR2 SVGEGT. CDR3 residues: CASSYSGQGHDEQYF. The CDR3 coding sequence is TGTGCCAGCAGTTACTCGGGACAGGGGCACGACGAGCAGTACTTC.

The chain couples TRBV11-3 to TRBJ2-1; 12 nucleotides line up with TRBD1. This CDR3 spans 15 amino acids. J gave up 7 bases and V 4 bases, and 5 bases lay outside the gene matches. From germline, CDR1 is SGHNT and CDR2 YENEEA. The CDR3 protein is CASSSRDRGRNEQFF. Written as DNA, the CDR3 is TGTGCCAGCAGCTCCCGGGACAGGGGGCGGAATGAGCAGTTCTTC.

V is TRBV19 and J is TRBJ2-1, with 10 bases matching TRBD1. V lost 4 bases and J lost 2; bases outside the gene matches: 5. This CDR3 contains 16 residues. Germline V gives CDR1 LNHDA, CDR2 SQIVND (reference sequence). As DNA, the CDR3 is TGTGCCAGTAGTAACCTGGGACAGGGGCCCTACAATGAGCAGTTCTTC. Protein sequence: CASSNLGQGPYNEQFF.

The chain joins TRBV9 to TRBJ2-5; D not resolved. V lost 0 bases to trimming and J lost 1 base, with 10 bases between them. The CDR3 length is 15 residues. Per the germline V gene, CDR1 is SGDLS and CDR2 is YYNGEE. CDR3 nucleotide sequence: TGTGCCAGCAGCGTAGGAGCAGGCTTCCAAGAGACCCAGTACTTC. As protein: CASSVGAGFQETQYF.

This clone was observed a single time. The V gene is TRBV28, the J gene TRBJ2-7; weak D call: TRBD2 (6 bases). V shed 3 bases and J shed 2 bases, with 20 bases lying between them. The CDR3 length is 17 residues. Germline values: CDR1 MDHEN, CDR2 SYDVKM. CDR3 coding DNA: TGTGCCAGCAGTTTCCTAATATGGGGGGACGTGACCTACGAGCAGTACTTC. Translating gives CASSFLIWGDVTYEQYF.

As regards this clone: Other DNA sequences in the same sample also yield this CDR3. The gene calls are TRBV5-1 and TRBJ2-2; no firm D call. The germline V gene encodes CDR1 SGHRS and CDR2 YFSETQ. The V gene lost 0 bases and the J gene lost 1 base, with 4 bases spanning the gap. The CDR3 runs to 14 residues. CDR3 in amino acids: CASSLGQNTGELFF. The CDR3 DNA sequence: TGCGCCAGCAGCTTGGGACAGAACACCGGGGAGCTGTTTTTT.

The chain uses TRBV7-9 and TRBJ2-7; D ambiguous. CDR1 is SEHNR and CDR2 is FQNEAQ in the germline V gene (reference sequence). This CDR3 has 15 residues. V was cut by 5 bases and J by 0 bases, with 14 bases left in between. Here the CDR3 reads CASSQALTASYEQYF. DNA of the CDR3: TGTGCCAGCAGCCAGGCCCTAACGGCCTCCTACGAGCAGTACTTC.

This clone appeared a few times. CDR3 amino acids: CASSEGKAGNYGYTF. The CDR3 DNA follows: TGTGCCAGCAGTGAAGGAAAGGCGGGTAACTATGGCTACACCTTC. V is TRBV6-1 and J is TRBJ1-2; D unclear. Germline CDR1 MNHNS, CDR2 SASEGT. This CDR3 region has 15 residues. Trimming stripped 1 base from V and 1 base from J, with 10 bases between.

This rearrangement joins TRBV7-9 to TRBJ2-7; TRBD1 aligns across 7 bases. V shed 4 bases and J 6 bases; nucleotides not matched to a gene: 6. Germline assignment: CDR1 SEHNR and CDR2 FQNEAQ (reference sequence). CDR3 size: 13 residues. The CDR3 here is CASSYYRGSEQYF. As DNA, the CDR3 is TGTGCCAGCAGCTACTACAGGGGAAGCGAGCAGTACTTC.

The chain employs TRBV6-2 or TRBV6-3 and TRBJ1-2, with a possible D match to TRBD1 (6 bases). V was cut by 0 bases and J by 8 bases, with 13 bases left in between. This CDR3 comprises 14 residues. Germline lookup yields CDR1 MNHEY and CDR2 SVGEGT. CDR3 region: CASSYSGGRRGYTF. The CDR3 DNA sequence: TGTGCCAGCAGTTACTCGGGGGGGCGAAGAGGCTACACCTTC.

V usage is TRBV11-3 and J usage is TRBJ2-7, with 7 nucleotides matching TRBD1. There are 14 residues in the CDR3. CDR1 and CDR2 from the germline V gene are SGHNT and YENEEA. V lost 5 bases and J lost 7; bases outside the gene matches: 11. CDR3 in amino acids: CASSTGTASGEQYF. CDR3 DNA: TGTGCCAGCAGCACCGGGACAGCGTCGGGAGAGCAGTACTTC.

The chain couples TRBV4-2 to TRBJ2-1; TRBD1 matches at 9 bases. The CDR3 spans 14 residues. Trimming removed 4 bases from V and 5 bases from J; junction bases left unmatched: 3. CDR1 is LGHNA and CDR2 is YNFKEQ in the germline V gene. CDR3 nucleotides: TGTGCCAGCAGCCGAAGGACAGGGGACAATGAGCAGTTCTTC. It translates to CASSRRTGDNEQFF.

The CDR3 DNA reads as TGTGCCAGCAGCCAATCTACAGCTGCAACTAATGAAAAACTGTTTTTT. Its translation: CASSQSTAATNEKLFF. This chain links TRBV5-4 with TRBJ1-4, with D unresolved. Germline V CDR1 and CDR2: SGHNT, YYREEE (reference sequence). The V and J ends lost 4 bases and 0 bases respectively, with 13 bases between them. The CDR3 is 16 amino acids.

The chain links TRBV6-6 to TRBJ2-7; the match to TRBD1 covers 8 bases. J lost 5 bases, V lost 7 bases, and 10 bases had no gene match. This CDR3 is built from 14 residues. Germline V lookup: CDR1 MNHNY, CDR2 SVGAGI (reference sequence). The CDR3 protein is CASTLLQGANEQYF. CDR3 nucleotide sequence: TGTGCCAGCACCCTGCTCCAGGGGGCCAACGAGCAGTACTTC.